These T cell receptor beta chains were read from a single sample in a study of cytomegalovirus exposure and HLA in healthy donors. Here immunoSEQ multiplex PCR was the method, and the copy in TCRdb shows in-frame clones only, minus some. Its table lists tens of thousands of clones. What was sequenced was PBMCs. Every receptor here comes from a woman aged 40 to 50 in good health and CMV-seronegative. Each CDR3 is given with its conserved first and last residue. Fields, in order: D gene, V gene, J gene, CDR3 DNA, CDR3 protein. A D gene is named only where the DNA matches it firmly.

.	TRBV6-5	TRBJ1-6	TGTGCCAGCGCTCGTCGGGGGAGTCAGGATTCACCCCTACACTTT	CASARRGSQDSPLHF
.	TRBV7-6	TRBJ1-2	TGTGCCAGCAGCCCGCAGCACAGACGAAACGACTACACCTTC	CASSPQHRRNDYTF
.	TRBV18	TRBJ1-4	TGTGCCAGCTCACCACCCACGAGTGAAAAACTGTTTTTT	CASSPPTSEKLFF
TRBD1	TRBV7-2	TRBJ2-1	TGTGCCAGCAGCTTGGGGACAGTGGGGTACAATGAGCAGTTCTTC	CASSLGTVGYNEQFF
TRBD1	TRBV5-1	TRBJ1-1	TGCGCCAGCAGCTTTTATCGGGACAGGGGGAACACTGAAGCTTTCTTT	CASSFYRDRGNTEAFF
TRBD2	TRBV2	TRBJ2-5	TGTGCCAGCAGTCGAGATATACTAGCGGGGTACCAAGAGACCCAGTACTTC	CASSRDILAGYQETQYF
.	TRBV18	TRBJ1-1	TGTGCCAGCTCACCGACAGGTTGGGCTGAAGCTTTCTTT	CASSPTGWAEAFF
TRBD1	TRBV4-2	TRBJ1-1	TGTGCCAGCAGCCAGATGGGACAGGATAACACTGAAGCTTTCTTT	CASSQMGQDNTEAFF
.	TRBV4-3	TRBJ2-1	TGCGCCAGCAGCCAAGGAATGGCCTCCAATGAGCAGTTCTTC	CASSQGMASNEQFF
TRBD1	TRBV4-3	TRBJ1-6	TGCGCCAGCAGCCAAGATCAGACAGGGGATAATTCACCCCTCCACTTT	CASSQDQTGDNSPLHF
TRBD1	TRBV28	TRBJ1-2	TGTGCCAGCAGTTCCCGTACAGGGGGGCACTATGGCTACACCTTC	CASSSRTGGHYGYTF
TRBD1	TRBV5-8	TRBJ2-1	TGTGCCAGCAGCCAACTGAGCGGACAGGATGAGCAGTTCTTC	CASSQLSGQDEQFF
.	TRBV19	TRBJ1-5	TGTGCCAGTAGTGCACGACAGGTCTATAGCAATCAGCCCCAGCATTTT	CASSARQVYSNQPQHF
TRBD2	TRBV28	TRBJ2-5	TGTGCCAGCAGTGCGGGACTAGGCTCACAAGAGACCCAGTACTTC	CASSAGLGSQETQYF
TRBD1	TRBV6-5	TRBJ1-5	TGTGCCAGCAGTTCCCGACAGGGAATTCAGCCCCAGCATTTT	CASSSRQGIQPQHF
.	TRBV6-1	TRBJ1-2	TGTGCCAGCAGCGAACGAACAGGTTCAGGGCGGGGCTACACCTTC	CASSERTGSGRGYTF
.	TRBV18	TRBJ1-6	TGTGCCAGCTCACCATCAGTCTCCTATAATTCACCCCTCCACTTT	CASSPSVSYNSPLHF
.	TRBV6-5	TRBJ1-1	TGTGCCAGCAGTTACTCCGTCCAGGGGAACACTGAAGCTTTCTTT	CASSYSVQGNTEAFF
TRBD2	TRBV6-5	TRBJ2-3	TGTGCCAGCAGTTACCAAGCGGGGATCACAGATACGCAGTATTTT	CASSYQAGITDTQYF
TRBD1	TRBV19	TRBJ1-1	TGTGCCAGTAGTATGGGTGACAGGGCGGGCACTGAAGCTTTCTTT	CASSMGDRAGTEAFF
.	TRBV28	TRBJ1-1	TGTGCCAGCAGTGCTGGACAGAGATTGAACACTGAAGCTTTCTTT	CASSAGQRLNTEAFF
.	TRBV6-5	TRBJ2-2	TGTGCCAGCAGGCAACAGGGATCCGGGGAGCTGTTTTTT	CASRQQGSGELFF
TRBD1	TRBV29-1	TRBJ2-7	TGCAGCGTTGGACAGGGGGACTCCTACGAGCAGTACTTC	CSVGQGDSYEQYF
.	TRBV19	TRBJ1-2	TGTGCCAGTAGTGACCCGGGGGGGGATGTTTGGAATGGCTACACCTTC	CASSDPGGDVWNGYTF
.	TRBV15	TRBJ1-4	TGTGCCACCAGCAGAGGACGGGAGATAAATGAAAAACTGTTTTTT	CATSRGREINEKLFF
TRBD2	TRBV28	TRBJ2-7	TGTGCCAGCAGAGAACATACTCCGGGACTAGCACGAAACGAGCAGTACTTC	CASREHTPGLARNEQYF
.	TRBV5-1	TRBJ1-1	TGCGCCAGCAGCTTGGTCGGATCGGGGGGCACTGAAGCTTTCTTT	CASSLVGSGGTEAFF
TRBD1	TRBV4-2	TRBJ1-5	TGTGCCAGCAGCCCCACTACGTCACAGGGGGCGATCCGGCCCCAGCATTTT	CASSPTTSQGAIRPQHF
.	TRBV19	TRBJ2-3	TGTGCCAGTAGTATACACGGTGCGACAGTAGAAGATACGCAGTATTTT	CASSIHGATVEDTQYF
TRBD1	TRBV18	TRBJ1-1	TGTGCCAGCTCCTTCAGGGGGCAAACTGAAGCTTTCTTT	CASSFRGQTEAFF
TRBD1	TRBV30	TRBJ2-7	TGTGCCTGGAGTGTACAGGGGTCCTACGAGCAGTACTTC	CAWSVQGSYEQYF
TRBD2	TRBV5-4	TRBJ2-1	TGTGCCAGCAGCTTGCGCAGGAGCGGGGGGTCTAACTCCTACAATGAGCAGTTCTTC	CASSLRRSGGSNSYNEQFF
TRBD1	TRBV6-4	TRBJ1-2	TGTGCCAGCAGTACGGGACAGAATAACTATGGCTACACCTTC	CASSTGQNNYGYTF
.	TRBV7-2	TRBJ1-6	TGTGCCAGCACCAACTACGGGGGTGGATCACCCCTCCACTTT	CASTNYGGGSPLHF
TRBD2	TRBV13	TRBJ2-1	TGTGCCAGTAACCTAGCGGGGGGGTACAATGAGCAGTTCTTC	CASNLAGGYNEQFF
.	TRBV5-1	TRBJ1-6	TGCGCCAGCAGCAGTGATTCCGGGGATGTGTCACCCCTCCACTTT	CASSSDSGDVSPLHF
TRBD1	TRBV5-1	TRBJ2-2	TGCGCCAGCAGCCCGGACAGGGGAGGGGCGAACACCGGGGAGCTGTTTTTT	CASSPDRGGANTGELFF
TRBD1	TRBV29-1	TRBJ1-1	TGCAGCGCTGACGCACCAGGGACAGGGGGCACTGAAGCTTTCTTT	CSADAPGTGGTEAFF
TRBD1	TRBV5-4	TRBJ1-1	TGTGCCAGCAGCCCAGAGACAGGGGGAGGAGAGGAAGCTTTCTTT	CASSPETGGGEEAFF
.	TRBV5-4	TRBJ1-2	TGTGCCAGCAGCTATCTCAGGGGCGAGGGGTATGGCTACACCTTC	CASSYLRGEGYGYTF
TRBD1	TRBV27	TRBJ1-2	TGTGCCAGCAGTGGTCTGGGACAGGGAAGAAGCTACACCTTC	CASSGLGQGRSYTF
TRBD2	TRBV6-1	TRBJ2-7	TGTGCCAGCAGTGGGACTAGCGTCGAGCAGTACTTC	CASSGTSVEQYF
.	TRBV9	TRBJ2-1	TGTGCCAGCAGCGTAGCTGAGCCGGTCCATGAGCAGTTCTTC	CASSVAEPVHEQFF
TRBD1	TRBV10-3	TRBJ2-7	TGTGCCATCAGTGAGAGGGGACAGGAGTACGAGCAGTACTTC	CAISERGQEYEQYF
.	TRBV25-1	TRBJ2-7	TGTGCCAGCAGTGAACCCGGACAGACCTACGAGCAGTACTTC	CASSEPGQTYEQYF
TRBD1	TRBV19	TRBJ2-1	TGTGCCAGTAGTATAATCCTGGGACAGGGAGAGTACAATGAGCAGTTCTTC	CASSIILGQGEYNEQFF
.	TRBV7-9	TRBJ1-2	TGTGCCAGCAGCTTCCCTGACGGCAGGGACTATGGCTACACCTTC	CASSFPDGRDYGYTF
.	TRBV28	TRBJ2-5	TGTGCCAGCAGTCCCGGACAGCTCCAAGAGACCCAGTACTTC	CASSPGQLQETQYF
.	TRBV19	TRBJ2-7	TGTGCCAGTAGTATAGACGGGGGCTACGAGCAGTACTTC	CASSIDGGYEQYF
.	TRBV5-1	TRBJ2-5	TGCGCCAGCAGCGAGAGGACAGATCAAGAGACCCAGTACTTC	CASSERTDQETQYF
TRBD1	TRBV19	TRBJ1-4	TGTGCCAGTAGGACACAGGGGGCTACGGAAAAACTGTTTTTT	CASRTQGATEKLFF
.	TRBV7-9	TRBJ2-7	TGTGCCAGCAGACTTAGCGGCTACGAGCAGTACTTC	CASRLSGYEQYF
TRBD1	TRBV28	TRBJ2-7	TGTGCCAGCAGCTCAGAGGGACAGGGGGGCGAGCAGTACTTC	CASSSEGQGGEQYF
.	TRBV6-5	TRBJ1-2	TGTGCCAGCACCCGGGGGGACCGCGACCCTGGCTACACCTTC	CASTRGDRDPGYTF
TRBD2	TRBV4-3	TRBJ2-3	TGCGCCAGCCTAGCTAGCGGGAGATTGGCAGGCACAGATACGCAGTATTTT	CASLASGRLAGTDTQYF
.	TRBV6-6	TRBJ2-7	TGTGCCAGCAGTTACTTGGCAGGGGGGAACTACGAGCAGTACTTC	CASSYLAGGNYEQYF
TRBD1	TRBV29-1	TRBJ1-1	TGCAGCGTTAGGACAGGGGGCTTGGACACTGAAGCTTTCTTT	CSVRTGGLDTEAFF
TRBD2	TRBV5-4	TRBJ2-7	TGTGCCAGCAGCACGGGACTAGCGGGCAACTACGAGCAGTACTTC	CASSTGLAGNYEQYF
TRBD1	TRBV28	TRBJ1-2	TGTGCCAGCAGTTCGTTGACCGGGACAGGTTTAAACTATGGCTACACCTTC	CASSSLTGTGLNYGYTF